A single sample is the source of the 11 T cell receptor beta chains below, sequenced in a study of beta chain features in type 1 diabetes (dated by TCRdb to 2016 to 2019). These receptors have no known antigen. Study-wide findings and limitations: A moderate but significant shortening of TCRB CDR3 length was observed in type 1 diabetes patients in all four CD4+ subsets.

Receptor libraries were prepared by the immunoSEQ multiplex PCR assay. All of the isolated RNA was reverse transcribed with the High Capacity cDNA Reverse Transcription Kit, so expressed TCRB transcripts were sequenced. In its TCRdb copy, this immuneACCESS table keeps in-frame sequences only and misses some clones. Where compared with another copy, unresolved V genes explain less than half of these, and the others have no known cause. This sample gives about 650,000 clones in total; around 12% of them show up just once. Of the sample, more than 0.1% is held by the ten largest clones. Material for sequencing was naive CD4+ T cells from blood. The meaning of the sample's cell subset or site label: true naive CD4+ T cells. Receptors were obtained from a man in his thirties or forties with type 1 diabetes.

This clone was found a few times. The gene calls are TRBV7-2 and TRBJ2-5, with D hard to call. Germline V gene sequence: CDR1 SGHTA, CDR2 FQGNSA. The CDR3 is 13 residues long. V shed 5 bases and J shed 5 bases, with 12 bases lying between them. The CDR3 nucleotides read TGTGCCAGCAGCCCTACCGTTCGGGAGACCCAGTACTTC. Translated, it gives CASSPTVRETQYF.

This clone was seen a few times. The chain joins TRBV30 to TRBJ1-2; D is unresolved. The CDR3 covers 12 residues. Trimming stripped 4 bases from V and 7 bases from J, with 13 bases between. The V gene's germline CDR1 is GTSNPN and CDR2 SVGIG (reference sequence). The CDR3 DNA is TGTGCCTGGAAGAAATCTTCTGCTGGCTACACCTTC. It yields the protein CAWKKSSAGYTF.

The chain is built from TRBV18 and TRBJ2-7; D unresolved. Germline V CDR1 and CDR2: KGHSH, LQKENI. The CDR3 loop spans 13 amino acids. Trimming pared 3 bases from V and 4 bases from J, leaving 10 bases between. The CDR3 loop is CASSPNGPYEQYF. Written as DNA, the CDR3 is TGTGCCAGCTCACCCAACGGCCCTTACGAGCAGTACTTC. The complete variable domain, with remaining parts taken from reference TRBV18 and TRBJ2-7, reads NAGVMQNPRHLVRRRGQEARLRCSPMKGHSHVYWYRQLPEEGLKFMVYLQKENIIDESGMPKERFSAEFPKEGPSILRIQQVVRGDSAAYFCASSPNGPYEQYFGPGTRLTVT.

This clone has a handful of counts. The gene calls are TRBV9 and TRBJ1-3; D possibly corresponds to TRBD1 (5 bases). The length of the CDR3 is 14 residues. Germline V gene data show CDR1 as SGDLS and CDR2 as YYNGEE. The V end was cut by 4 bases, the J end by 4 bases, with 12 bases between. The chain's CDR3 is CASSSWDLGNTIYF. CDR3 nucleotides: TGTGCCAGCAGCTCTTGGGACCTCGGAAACACCATATATTTT.

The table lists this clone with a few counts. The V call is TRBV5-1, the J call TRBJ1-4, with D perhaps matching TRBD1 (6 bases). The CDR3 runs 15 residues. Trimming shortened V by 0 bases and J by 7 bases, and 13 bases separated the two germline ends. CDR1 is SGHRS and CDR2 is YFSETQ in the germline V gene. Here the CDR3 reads CASSLDGGAGEKLFF. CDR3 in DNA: TGCGCCAGCAGCTTGGATGGGGGCGCGGGTGAAAAACTGTTTTTT. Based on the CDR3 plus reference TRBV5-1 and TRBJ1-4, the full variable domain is KAGVTQTPRYLIKTRGQQVTLSCSPISGHRSVSWYQQTPGQGLQFLFEYFSETQRNKGNFPGRFSGRQFSNSRSEMNVSTLELGDSALYLCASSLDGGAGEKLFFGSGTQLSVL.

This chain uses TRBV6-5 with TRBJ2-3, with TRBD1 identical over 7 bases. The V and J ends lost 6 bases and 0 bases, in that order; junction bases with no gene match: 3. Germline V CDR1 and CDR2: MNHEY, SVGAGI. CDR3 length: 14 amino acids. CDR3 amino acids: CASRQGMSTDTQYF. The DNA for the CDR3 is TGTGCCAGCAGACAGGGGATGAGCACAGATACGCAGTATTTT.

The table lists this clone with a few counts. CDR3 sequence reads: CASSPQGAANEKLFF. The CDR3 DNA is TGCGCCAGCAGCCCTCAGGGGGCAGCTAATGAAAAACTGTTTTTT. The rearrangement joins TRBV4-3 to TRBJ1-4; 8 bases line up with TRBD1. Germline V CDR1 and CDR2: LGHNA, YSLEER. Trimming cost V 4 bases and J 3 bases; bases outside gene matches: 4. The CDR3 extends over 15 amino acids.

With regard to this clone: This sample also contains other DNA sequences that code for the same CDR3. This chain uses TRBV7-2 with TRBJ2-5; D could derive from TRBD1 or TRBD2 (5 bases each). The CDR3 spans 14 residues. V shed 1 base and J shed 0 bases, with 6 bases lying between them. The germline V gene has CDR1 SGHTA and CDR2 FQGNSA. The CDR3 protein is CASSLGGNQETQYF. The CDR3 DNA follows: TGTGCCAGCAGCTTAGGGGGGAACCAAGAGACCCAGTACTTC. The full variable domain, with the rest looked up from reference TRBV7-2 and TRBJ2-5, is GAGVSQSPSNKVTEKGKDVELRCDPISGHTALYWYRQSLGQGLEFLIYFQGNSAPDKSGLPSDRFSAERTGGSVSTLTIQRTQQEDSAVYLCASSLGGNQETQYFGPGTRLLVL.

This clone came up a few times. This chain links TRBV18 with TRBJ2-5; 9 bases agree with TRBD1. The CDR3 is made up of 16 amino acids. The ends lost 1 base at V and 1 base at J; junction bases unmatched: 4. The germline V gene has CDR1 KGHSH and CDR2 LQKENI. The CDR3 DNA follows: TGTGCCAGCTCACCACGGACAGGGGTAATCCAAGAGACCCAGTACTTC. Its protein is CASSPRTGVIQETQYF.

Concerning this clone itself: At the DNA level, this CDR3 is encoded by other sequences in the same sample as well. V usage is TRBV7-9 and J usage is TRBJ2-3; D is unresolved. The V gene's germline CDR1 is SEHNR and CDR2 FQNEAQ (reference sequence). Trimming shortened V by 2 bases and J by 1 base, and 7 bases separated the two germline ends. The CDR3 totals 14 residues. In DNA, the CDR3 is TGTGCCAGCAGCTTACGTGGGGGCACAGATACGCAGTATTTT. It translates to CASSLRGGTDTQYF.

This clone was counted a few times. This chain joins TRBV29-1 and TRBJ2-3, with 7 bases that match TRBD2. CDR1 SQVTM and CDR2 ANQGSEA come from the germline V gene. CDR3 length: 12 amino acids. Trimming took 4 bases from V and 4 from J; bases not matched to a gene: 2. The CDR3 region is CSVVAGADTQYF. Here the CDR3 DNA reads TGCAGCGTTGTTGCGGGAGCAGATACGCAGTATTTT.